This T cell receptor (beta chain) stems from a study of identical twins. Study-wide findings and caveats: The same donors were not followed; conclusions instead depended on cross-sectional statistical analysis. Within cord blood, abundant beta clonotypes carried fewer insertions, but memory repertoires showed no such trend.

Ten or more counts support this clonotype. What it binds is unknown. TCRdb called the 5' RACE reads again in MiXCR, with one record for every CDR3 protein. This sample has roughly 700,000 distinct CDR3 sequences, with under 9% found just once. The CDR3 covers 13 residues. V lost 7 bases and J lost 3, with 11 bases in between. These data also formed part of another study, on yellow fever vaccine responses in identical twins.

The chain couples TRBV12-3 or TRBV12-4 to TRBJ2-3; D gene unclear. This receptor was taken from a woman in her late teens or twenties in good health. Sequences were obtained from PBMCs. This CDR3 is CASTRERTDTQYF. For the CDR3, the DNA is TGTGCCAGCACTCGAGAGAGGACAGATACGCAGTATTTT.